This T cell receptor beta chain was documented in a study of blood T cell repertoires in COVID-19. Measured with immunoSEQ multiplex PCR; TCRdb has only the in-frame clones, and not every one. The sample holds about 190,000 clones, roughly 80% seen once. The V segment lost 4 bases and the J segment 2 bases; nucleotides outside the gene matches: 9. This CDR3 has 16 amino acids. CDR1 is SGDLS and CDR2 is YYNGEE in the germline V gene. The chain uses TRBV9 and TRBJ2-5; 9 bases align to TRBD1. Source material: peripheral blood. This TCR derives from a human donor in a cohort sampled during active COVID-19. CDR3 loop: CASSIGGTGRQETQYF. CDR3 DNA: TGTGCCAGCAGCATAGGCGGGACAGGGCGGCAAGAGACCCAGTACTTC.